This note documents a single T cell receptor beta chain sequence. These data belong to a study of blood T cell repertoires in COVID-19. The CDR3 totals 13 residues. The V gene lost 10 bases and the J gene lost 4 bases, with 16 bases spanning the gap. In the original analysis: Using reference gene primer amplification, nucleated cell counts were estimated. Generated by immunoSEQ multiplex PCR, the TCRdb table keeps only in-frame clones and is missing some. V and J calls and clone size are those listed in that table; D and trimming were worked out from the DNA. Among around 700,000 clones, more than 80% were seen once, and the ten largest hold roughly 0.26%.

This chain connects TRBV12-3 or TRBV12-4 to TRBJ2-5; D is perhaps TRBD1 (6 bases). Sequencing was done on a sample of peripheral blood. The receptor comes from a woman under 30 with acute or convalescent COVID-19. Here the CDR3 reads CATMNRVAETQYF. The CDR3 DNA sequence: TGTGCCACCATGAACAGGGTAGCAGAGACCCAGTACTTC.